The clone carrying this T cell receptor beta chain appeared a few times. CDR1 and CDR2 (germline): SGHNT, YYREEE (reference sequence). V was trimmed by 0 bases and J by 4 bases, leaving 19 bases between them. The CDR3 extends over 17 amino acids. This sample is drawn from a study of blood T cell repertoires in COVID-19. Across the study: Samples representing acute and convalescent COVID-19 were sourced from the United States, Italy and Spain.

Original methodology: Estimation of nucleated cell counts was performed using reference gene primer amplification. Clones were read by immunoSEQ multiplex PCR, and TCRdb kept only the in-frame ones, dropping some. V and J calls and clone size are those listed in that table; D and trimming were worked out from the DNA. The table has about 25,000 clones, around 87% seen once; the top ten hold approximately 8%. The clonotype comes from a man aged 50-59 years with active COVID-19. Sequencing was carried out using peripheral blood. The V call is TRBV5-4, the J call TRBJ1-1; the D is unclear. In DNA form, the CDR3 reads TGTGCCAGCAGCTTGGCTTTAACAAGAGGCTTGTTCACTGAAGCTTTCTTT. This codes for CASSLALTRGLFTEAFF.